The 18 T cell receptor beta chains presented below share a single source sample, sequenced in a study of blood T cell repertoires in COVID-19. TCRdb keeps only in-frame clones here, not all; method: immunoSEQ multiplex PCR. The repertoire includes some 380,000 clones, 70% to 85% of them detected once, and roughly 1.2% sits in the top ten. Sequencing was performed on peripheral blood. Receptors originate from a human donor with acute or convalescent COVID-19. The donor label of this sample is uncertain.

CDR3 bases: TGTGCCACCAGCAGAGATCGCAGGCAACCACCCAATCAGCCCCAGCATTTT. This encodes CATSRDRRQPPNQPQHF. The chain links TRBV15 to TRBJ1-5; D is unclear. The CDR3 runs to 17 residues. The germline V gene has CDR1 LNHNV and CDR2 YYDKDF (reference sequence). V lost 0 bases to trimming and J lost 3 bases, with 15 bases between them.

The V gene is TRBV11-2, the J gene TRBJ1-1; possible D gene TRBD1, 5 bases. V was shortened by 4 bases and J by 4 bases, with 13 bases between the two germline ends. This CDR3 is 14 amino acids long. Germline CDR1 is SGHAT and CDR2 is FQNNGV. This chain's CDR3 is CASSYNPGGTEAFF. For the CDR3, the DNA is TGTGCCAGCAGCTACAACCCGGGGGGCACTGAAGCTTTCTTT. The variable domain in full, completed from reference TRBV11-2 and TRBJ1-1, reads EAGVAQSPRYKIIEKRQSVAFWCNPISGHATLYWYQQILGQGPKLLIQFQNNGVVDDSQLPKDRFSAERLKGVDSTLKIQPAKLEDSAVYLCASSYNPGGTEAFFGQGTRLTVV.

The genes are TRBV2 and TRBJ2-4, with D hard to call. The CDR3 consists of 14 residues. Trimming removed 6 bases from V and 4 bases from J, with 13 bases in between. Germline CDR1 is SNHLY and CDR2 is FYNNEI. CDR3 sequence reads: CASRQQPTKNIQYF. The CDR3 coding sequence is TGTGCCAGCAGGCAACAGCCTACGAAAAACATTCAGTACTTC.

This chain links TRBV4-1 with TRBJ2-7, with TRBD1 matching over 9 bases. Germline V lookup: CDR1 MGHRA, CDR2 YSYEKL. The J segment lost 2 bases and the V segment lost 4 bases, leaving 3 bases of the junction unmatched. CDR3 size: 14 residues. CDR3 protein: CASSPGQGTYEQYF. CDR3 coding DNA: TGCGCCAGCAGCCCGGGACAGGGAACCTACGAGCAGTACTTC.

V usage is TRBV5-1 and J usage is TRBJ2-5, with 8 bases lining up with TRBD1. Germline trimming cut 4 bases from V and 4 bases from J; bases unmatched to any gene: 6. Germline CDR1 is SGHRS and CDR2 is YFSETQ. The CDR3 extends over 14 amino acids. CDR3 sequence (DNA): TGCGCCAGCAGCCGGACAGGGAGGCCAGAGACCCAGTACTTC. This sequence encodes CASSRTGRPETQYF. The complete variable domain, with remaining parts taken from reference TRBV5-1 and TRBJ2-5, reads KAGVTQTPRYLIKTRGQQVTLSCSPISGHRSVSWYQQTPGQGLQFLFEYFSETQRNKGNFPGRFSGRQFSNSRSEMNVSTLELGDSALYLCASSRTGRPETQYFGPGTRLLVL.

The CDR3, as DNA: TGTGCCAGCAGCCGCGGACAGTTCACTGAAGCTTTCTTT. Its translation: CASSRGQFTEAFF. This chain uses TRBV7-2 with TRBJ1-1; D may be TRBD1 (6 bases). V was pared by 5 bases and J by 4 bases, with 11 bases between. CDR3 length equals 13 residues. CDR1 SGHTA and CDR2 FQGNSA come from the germline V gene.

V gene TRBV6-5 combines with J gene TRBJ1-1, with D hard to call. This CDR3 spans 13 amino acids. Germline CDR1 MNHEY, CDR2 SVGAGI. The ends were cut back, 2 bases at V and 5 bases at J, with 9 bases in the middle. The CDR3 loop is CASSYLRETEAFF. In nucleotides, the CDR3 is TGTGCCAGCAGTTACCTGAGGGAGACTGAAGCTTTCTTT.

The V and J genes are TRBV28 and TRBJ1-2; D remains unclear. Trimming removed 6 bases at V and 0 bases at J, with 14 bases between. The CDR3 length is 15 residues. Germline CDR1 MDHEN, CDR2 SYDVKM. CDR3: CASRPTDSANYGYTF. CDR3 DNA sequence: TGTGCCAGCAGGCCTACAGATTCCGCTAACTATGGCTACACCTTC.

This chain uses TRBV4-1 with TRBJ2-5; D may be TRBD1 (6 bases). This CDR3 has 17 residues. The V gene's germline CDR1 is MGHRA and CDR2 YSYEKL. Trimming removed 4 bases from V and 2 bases from J, with 20 bases in between. The CDR3 protein is CASSLSPQGKGQETQYF. CDR3 DNA: TGCGCCAGCAGCCTATCCCCCCAGGGGAAGGGGCAAGAGACCCAGTACTTC.

The chain carries TRBV5-8 and TRBJ2-5, with TRBD2 matching over 11 bases. Germline V gene data show CDR1 as SGHTS and CDR2 as YDEGEE. The CDR3 has 15 amino acids. The V segment lost 0 bases and the J segment 2 bases; nucleotides outside the gene matches: 0. CDR3: CASSLGTSGQETQYF. The CDR3 DNA reads TGTGCCAGCAGCTTGGGGACTAGCGGGCAAGAGACCCAGTACTTC.

Here the CDR3 DNA reads TGTGCCAGCAGCTCGGGACAGGGAAGGAACGAGCAGTACTTC. It encodes CASSSGQGRNEQYF. This chain links TRBV7-6 with TRBJ2-7; 9 bases align to TRBD1. The CDR3 runs to 14 residues. Germline V CDR1 and CDR2: SGHVS, FNYEAQ. Losses at the gene ends were 4 bases for V and 5 bases for J; bases not matched to a gene: 6.

V and J are TRBV2 and TRBJ1-4; 7 bases are a match to TRBD1. Looked up from germline, CDR1 is SNHLY and CDR2 is FYNNEI. The J segment lost 4 bases and the V segment lost 5 bases, leaving 7 bases of the junction unmatched. The CDR3 sequence is 15 residues long. CDR3 sequence (DNA): TGTGCCAGCAGTAGACAGGGAGTAAATAATGAAAAACTGTTTTTT. It translates to CASSRQGVNNEKLFF.

This chain joins TRBV7-2 and TRBJ2-3; 7 bases are a match to TRBD2. This CDR3 has 16 residues. The germline CDR1 and CDR2 sequences are SGHTA and FQGNSA. J lost 2 bases, V lost 4 bases, and 9 bases had no gene match. Here the CDR3 DNA reads TGTGCCAGCAGCTCACAAGCGGGAATATTCACAGATACGCAGTATTTT. Translating gives CASSSQAGIFTDTQYF. Supplemented by reference TRBV7-2 and TRBJ2-3, the full variable domain reads GAGVSQSPSNKVTEKGKDVELRCDPISGHTALYWYRQSLGQGLEFLIYFQGNSAPDKSGLPSDRFSAERTGGSVSTLTIQRTQQEDSAVYLCASSSQAGIFTDTQYFGPGTRLTVL.

The chain links TRBV2 to TRBJ2-1; 9 bases align to TRBD2. The CDR3 loop spans 15 amino acids. V was clipped by 8 bases and J by 4 bases; unmatched bases: 9. Germline lookup yields CDR1 SNHLY and CDR2 FYNNEI. CDR3 nucleotides: TGTGCCAGCTCGTTGGATAGCGGGGGTTACAATGAGCAGTTCTTC. This encodes CASSLDSGGYNEQFF.

V is TRBV6-1 and J is TRBJ1-6; D might be TRBD1 (6 bases). CDR1 MNHNS and CDR2 SASEGT come from the germline V gene. V was pared by 1 base and J by 6 bases, with 10 bases between. The CDR3 spans 15 residues. Here the CDR3 DNA reads TGTGCCAGCAGTGAAGTTCAGGGGCGTAATTCACCCCTCCACTTT. As protein: CASSEVQGRNSPLHF.

This chain connects TRBV5-5 to TRBJ2-5, with TRBD2 matching over 7 bases. Germline values: CDR1 SGHKS, CDR2 YYEKEE (reference sequence). This CDR3 spans 15 amino acids. V gave up 0 bases and J gave up 5 bases; unmatched junction bases: 7. CDR3 sequence reads: CASSLAGAGVETQYF. The CDR3 nucleotides are TGTGCCAGCAGCTTGGCCGGGGCGGGAGTGGAGACCCAGTACTTC.

The chain carries TRBV28 and TRBJ2-5; 8 bases are shared with TRBD1. Germline CDR1 MDHEN, CDR2 SYDVKM. V dropped 3 bases and J dropped 2; count of bases not matched to a gene: 2. The CDR3 spans 14 residues. The CDR3 is CASSLRDRQETQYF. CDR3 sequence (DNA): TGTGCCAGCAGTTTGCGGGACAGGCAAGAGACCCAGTACTTC. Based on the CDR3 plus reference TRBV28 and TRBJ2-5, the full variable domain is DVKVTQSSRYLVKRTGEKVFLECVQDMDHENMFWYRQDPGLGLRLIYFSYDVKMKEKGDIPEGYSVSREKKERFSLILESASTNQTSMYLCASSLRDRQETQYFGPGTRLLVL.

This chain joins TRBV19 and TRBJ2-3, with TRBD2 matching 10 bases. This CDR3 is built from 14 residues. Germline values: CDR1 LNHDA, CDR2 SQIVND (reference sequence). V shed 5 bases, J shed 4 bases, and the junction held 3 bases outside the gene matches. In DNA, the CDR3 is TGTGCCAGTAGTCAAGGACTAGCGGCAGATACGCAGTATTTT. Its translation is CASSQGLAADTQYF.